This TCR beta chain was identified in a study of T cells in localized non-small cell lung cancer. Details on this clone: Its antigen remains unidentified.

V was cut by 4 bases and J by 6 bases, with 9 bases left in between. The CDR3 length is 12 residues. Germline V gives CDR1 SGHAT, CDR2 FQDESV (reference sequence). Using immunoSEQ multiplex PCR, the repertoire was profiled, and TCRdb retains in-frame clones only, with some absent. The sample records about 15,000 clones, more than 70% being singletons. Findings of the study overall: When the top 100 tumor clones were examined, a median about 60 of them also appeared in the adjacent lung, which was paired and uninvolved. Heterogeneity cannot be ruled out, as sequencing used one tumor region only. Among blood samples, higher T cell density accompanied longer overall survival.

This chain links TRBV11-1 with TRBJ1-1; TRBD1 might be the D (5 bases). This specimen was peripheral blood, taken before any cancer treatment. The receptor's source is a female donor older than 55 with stage I squamous cell lung carcinoma. The CDR3 sequence is CASSYGTAEAFF. The CDR3 DNA reads as TGTGCCAGCAGCTACGGGACCGCTGAAGCTTTCTTT.